This entry features one TCR beta chain sequence. Its antigen is undetermined. This specimen belongs to a study of OX40 agonist ivuxolimab in advanced cancers. Study background: Patients with prior anti-PD-1, anti-PD-L1 or anti-CTLA-4 therapy were eligible; about 41% had some.

Data came from immunoSEQ multiplex PCR; TCRdb stores just in-frame clones and leaves some out. The sample lists roughly 64,000 clones, about 90% occurring once. The CDR3 consists of 16 residues. V lost 4 bases to trimming and J lost 0 bases; unmatched junction nucleotides: 7. CDR1 and CDR2 from the germline V gene are MNHEY and SMNVEV (reference sequence). General observations from the study: Expanded clones tended on average to be more numerous among CD8+ T cells than CD4+.

The source was CD4+ or CD8+ T cells sorted from blood, collected in a trial of the OX40 agonist ivuxolimab. This TCR was recovered from an adult with an advanced solid tumor such as melanoma, head and neck, liver or kidney cancer. This chain joins TRBV27 and TRBJ1-1; 8 bases line up with TRBD1. The CDR3 region is CASSSYRGNMNTEAFF. CDR3 DNA: TGTGCCAGCAGTTCATACAGGGGGAATATGAACACTGAAGCTTTCTTT.